A single sample gave rise to the 27 T cell receptor beta chains below, sequenced in a study of beta chain features in type 1 diabetes. Expressed TCRB transcripts got sequenced, as all isolated RNA was reverse transcribed. The data were produced by immunoSEQ multiplex PCR, yet TCRdb's version contains in-frame clones alone and is incomplete. This table holds over 150,000 clones, 7.8% found once. The study's findings and limits: All four CD4+ subsets of Type 1 diabetes patients contained TCRB CDR3s that were moderately but significantly shorter.

No antigen has been identified for these receptors. The specimen sequenced was central memory CD4+ T cells from blood. The receptors were sampled from a middle-aged woman with type 1 diabetes.

The rearrangement joins TRBV4-3 to TRBJ2-1, with 7 bases fitting TRBD1. The germline V gene has CDR1 LGHNA and CDR2 YSLEER. The CDR3 loop spans 13 amino acids. The junction had 4 bases not matched to a gene; V was cut back by 1 base and J by 10 bases. This CDR3 reads CASSQVETGEQFF. CDR3 in DNA: TGCGCCAGCAGCCAAGTTGAGACAGGGGAGCAGTTCTTC.

This sequence joins TRBV6-6 and TRBJ1-1; D gene uncertain. Trimming pared 2 bases from V and 5 bases from J, leaving 12 bases between. CDR3 length: 14 amino acids. Germline values: CDR1 MNHNY, CDR2 SVGAGI (reference sequence). CDR3 region: CASSYEGVRTEAFF. In DNA form, the CDR3 reads TGTGCCAGCAGTTACGAAGGCGTCAGGACTGAAGCTTTCTTT.

This clone was seen more than once but under ten times. The CDR3 nucleotides read TGTGCCAGCAGCTTGAGGTCCCGGACTGGGGAAGCTTTCTTT. It encodes CASSLRSRTGEAFF. The rearrangement links TRBV5-6 to TRBJ1-1; D is unresolved. This CDR3 contains 14 residues. The V gene's germline CDR1 is SGHDT and CDR2 YYEEEE. Deletions cut 1 base from V and 8 bases from J, with 15 bases between.

V gene TRBV5-4 combines with J gene TRBJ2-2; possible D gene TRBD2, 6 bases. The germline V and J ends were trimmed by 4 bases and 0 bases, with 13 bases remaining between them. Germline CDR1 is SGHNT and CDR2 is YYREEE (reference sequence). The CDR3 loop spans 16 amino acids. The chain's CDR3 is CASSAGRGANTGELFF. For the CDR3, the DNA is TGTGCCAGCAGCGCCGGGCGGGGCGCGAACACCGGGGAGCTGTTTTTT.

There are a few counts of this clone. V gene TRBV5-1 combines with J gene TRBJ2-1; 8 bases fit TRBD2. V lost 2 bases, J lost 6 bases, and 4 bases stayed unmatched. Germline lookup yields CDR1 SGHRS and CDR2 YFSETQ. This CDR3 is 14 amino acids long. This CDR3 reads CASSFSTSGNEQFF. DNA of the CDR3: TGCGCCAGCAGCTTTAGCACTAGCGGCAATGAGCAGTTCTTC.

This clone was picked up a small number of times. This chain links TRBV27 with TRBJ1-2, with TRBD1 matching over 9 bases. The CDR3 totals 14 residues. The germline CDR1 and CDR2 sequences are MNHEY and SMNVEV (reference sequence). The J segment lost 6 bases and the V segment lost 6 bases, leaving 8 bases of the junction unmatched. CDR3 coding DNA: TGTGCCAGCAGGGGGACAGGGAGGATTGATGGCTACACCTTC. Protein sequence: CASRGTGRIDGYTF.

The chain recombines TRBV20-1 with TRBJ1-2; D is possibly TRBD1 (6 bases). The V gene lost 7 bases and the J gene lost 7 bases, with 10 bases spanning the gap. CDR1 and CDR2 from the germline V gene are DFQATT and SNEGSKA (reference sequence). The CDR3 contains 10 residues. CDR3 sequence reads: CSVPDSGYTF. The CDR3 DNA follows: TGCAGTGTTCCGGACAGTGGCTACACCTTC.

This rearrangement joins TRBV5-1 to TRBJ2-1, with 9 positions matching TRBD1. J gave up 7 bases and V 3 bases, and 14 bases lay outside the gene matches. Per the germline V gene, CDR1 is SGHRS and CDR2 is YFSETQ. The CDR3 is 17 amino acids. CDR3 sequence reads: CASSSPREGQGWNEQFF. CDR3 DNA sequence: TGCGCCAGCAGCTCCCCGAGAGAGGGACAGGGATGGAATGAGCAGTTCTTC.

This clone was observed a few times. The chain has TRBV27 and TRBJ2-7; tentatively, D is TRBD2 (5 bases). The germline V gene has CDR1 MNHEY and CDR2 SMNVEV (reference sequence). CDR3 length equals 13 residues. Trimming shortened V by 5 bases and J by 3 bases, and 11 bases separated the two germline ends. CDR3 DNA: TGTGCCAGCAGTCTCACCGCGGGCTACGAGCAGTACTTC. Translation gives CASSLTAGYEQYF.

This clone was found a few times. The genes are TRBV4-2 and TRBJ2-7; weak D call: TRBD1 (5 bases). Trimming stripped 3 bases from V and 4 bases from J, with 10 bases between. The CDR3 spans 13 residues. Germline CDR1 is LGHNA and CDR2 is YNFKEQ. The CDR3 sequence: CASSQGPDYEQYF. In DNA, the CDR3 is TGTGCCAGCAGCCAGGGGCCAGATTACGAGCAGTACTTC.

The V call is TRBV30, the J call TRBJ2-7, with TRBD1 matching 10 bases. CDR3 size: 12 residues. Germline CDR1 GTSNPN, CDR2 SVGIG (reference sequence). V dropped 7 bases and J dropped 2; count of bases not matched to a gene: 2. The CDR3 DNA sequence: TGTGCCTCCGGACAGGGGGCCTACGAGCAGTACTTC. Translation gives CASGQGAYEQYF.

This clone has a handful of counts. J is TRBJ1-1 and V is TRBV5-1, with no clear D. The germline CDR1 and CDR2 sequences are SGHRS and YFSETQ. The CDR3 is made up of 14 amino acids. Trimming cost V 2 bases and J 1 base, with 9 bases left between them. CDR3 sequence (DNA): TGCGCCAGCAGCTTAACAGTGCGGAACACTGAAGCTTTCTTT. This encodes CASSLTVRNTEAFF. The whole variable domain, filled in from reference TRBV5-1 and TRBJ1-1, reads KAGVTQTPRYLIKTRGQQVTLSCSPISGHRSVSWYQQTPGQGLQFLFEYFSETQRNKGNFPGRFSGRQFSNSRSEMNVSTLELGDSALYLCASSLTVRNTEAFFGQGTRLTVV.

This clone has a count of ten or more. This chain links TRBV29-1 with TRBJ2-5, with 13 bases matching TRBD2. V shed 4 bases, J shed 5 bases, and the junction held 7 bases outside the gene matches. The CDR3 spans 15 residues. Germline V gene data show CDR1 as SQVTM and CDR2 as ANQGSEA. CDR3 sequence (DNA): TGCAGCGTTGGGACTAGCGGGGGCCAGATGGAGACCCAGTACTTC. This codes for CSVGTSGGQMETQYF.

This clone was recorded a few times. The chain uses TRBV6-4 and TRBJ2-3; 8 bases map to TRBD2. There are 15 residues in the CDR3. The V and J ends lost 5 bases and 1 base, in that order; junction bases with no gene match: 5. CDR1 and CDR2 from the germline V gene are MRHNA and SNTAGT. The CDR3: CASSLSGSGTDTQYF. The CDR3 DNA sequence: TGTGCCAGCAGTCTAAGCGGGAGTGGCACAGATACGCAGTATTTT.

The V gene is TRBV27, the J gene TRBJ1-1, with D possibly TRBD1 on 6 matching bases. Germline CDR1 reads MNHEY; CDR2 reads SMNVEV (reference sequence). The CDR3 has 14 amino acids. The V and J ends lost 5 bases and 5 bases respectively, with 15 bases between them. CDR3 sequence: CASSIRGGYTEAFF. The CDR3 DNA sequence: TGTGCCAGCAGTATACGGGGGGGCTATACTGAAGCTTTCTTT.

There are a few counts of this clone. V gene TRBV4-3 combines with J gene TRBJ2-5, with D perhaps matching TRBD1 (6 bases). V lost 0 bases and J lost 2, with 19 bases in between. Germline-derived CDR1 and CDR2 are LGHNA and YSLEER. This CDR3 contains 18 residues. CDR3 protein: CASSQDPPRGDLQETQYF. CDR3 coding DNA: TGCGCCAGCAGCCAAGATCCCCCCAGGGGCGACCTTCAAGAGACCCAGTACTTC.

The chain joins TRBV9 to TRBJ2-7; TRBD1 might be the D (6 bases). The germline gives CDR1 SGDLS, CDR2 YYNGEE. V gave up 4 bases and J gave up 0 bases, with 14 bases separating them. This CDR3 spans 15 amino acids. CDR3 region: CASSSRGVGSYEQYF. Here the CDR3 DNA reads TGTGCCAGCAGCTCCAGGGGAGTCGGCTCCTACGAGCAGTACTTC.

This chain uses TRBV7-3 with TRBJ2-1; 9 bases are shared with TRBD2. The germline gives CDR1 SGHTA, CDR2 FQGTGA. The CDR3 runs to 15 residues. The junction had 3 bases not matched to a gene; V was cut back by 4 bases and J by 2 bases. This chain's CDR3 is CASSWTSAAYNEQFF. CDR3 in DNA: TGTGCCAGCAGCTGGACTAGCGCGGCCTACAATGAGCAGTTCTTC.

This clone occurred a few times. The J gene is TRBJ1-1, the V gene TRBV4-2, with a weak D call TRBD1 (5 bases). Germline lookup yields CDR1 LGHNA and CDR2 YNFKEQ. Trimming took 4 bases from V and 0 from J, leaving 15 bases between them. This CDR3 spans 16 amino acids. CDR3: CASSPHDRPMNTEAFF. Here the CDR3 DNA reads TGTGCCAGCAGCCCGCATGACAGACCCATGAACACTGAAGCTTTCTTT.

The V gene is TRBV14, the J gene TRBJ1-3; TRBD1 aligns across 9 bases. V was clipped by 5 bases and J by 3 bases; unmatched bases: 5. The CDR3 runs 15 residues. Germline loops: CDR1 SGHDN, CDR2 FVKESK. The CDR3: CASSLGQGYGNTIYF. The CDR3 bases are TGTGCCAGCAGCTTGGGACAGGGTTATGGAAACACCATATATTTT.

This clone was counted between two and nine times. CDR3 protein: CASSQETGLAESSYNEQFF. The DNA of the CDR3 is TGCGCCAGCAGCCAAGAGACGGGACTAGCTGAAAGCTCCTACAATGAGCAGTTCTTC. J is TRBJ2-1 and V is TRBV4-3, with TRBD2 identical over 9 bases. Germline CDR1 and CDR2: LGHNA and YSLEER. This CDR3 spans 19 amino acids. J lost 0 bases, V lost 0 bases, and 9 bases had no gene match.

This clone has more than one count but fewer than ten. The CDR3 here is CASTTGTGGGQPQHF. DNA of the CDR3: TGTGCCAGTACCACCGGGACAGGCGGGGGTCAGCCCCAGCATTTT. The chain uses TRBV19 and TRBJ1-5, with 8 bases fitting TRBD1. The CDR3 contains 15 residues. Trimming removed 7 bases from V and 6 bases from J; junction bases left unmatched: 11. The V gene's germline CDR1 is LNHDA and CDR2 SQIVND (reference sequence).

The chain is built from TRBV11-3 and TRBJ2-1; 11 bases agree with TRBD2. With 11 bases clipped from V and 8 bases from J, the junction kept 8 bases outside the gene matches. This CDR3 spans 13 amino acids. Germline V gives CDR1 SGHNT, CDR2 YENEEA. The CDR3 DNA sequence: TGTGCCTCTCGACTAGCGGGAAGCGATGAGCAGTTCTTC. Its translation is CASRLAGSDEQFF.

The chain recombines TRBV27 with TRBJ2-1; the match to TRBD2 covers 9 bases. V was pared by 5 bases and J by 12 bases, with 14 bases of the junction left unmatched. This CDR3 has 15 amino acids. The germline gives CDR1 MNHEY, CDR2 SMNVEV (reference sequence). In DNA form, the CDR3 reads TGTGCCAGCAGTCCGGTGGGGAAAGCGGGGGGCGGGCAGTTCTTC. Protein product: CASSPVGKAGGGQFF.

This clone has a count of ten or more. The chain has TRBV27 and TRBJ1-1; 7 bases align to TRBD1. Germline assignment: CDR1 MNHEY and CDR2 SMNVEV (reference sequence). Trimming took 3 bases from V and 4 from J; bases not matched to a gene: 8. The CDR3 covers 15 residues. CDR3 residues: CASSFGTALSTEAFF. CDR3 sequence (DNA): TGTGCCAGCAGTTTCGGGACAGCCCTTAGCACTGAAGCTTTCTTT.

This chain links TRBV2 with TRBJ1-1; 7 positions match TRBD1. This CDR3 contains 14 residues. V trimming: 6 bases; J trimming: 1 base; junction bases outside the gene matches: 5. Germline V gives CDR1 SNHLY, CDR2 FYNNEI. CDR3 DNA sequence: TGTGCCAGCAGGACAGGGTCGGGGAACACTGAAGCTTTCTTT. As protein: CASRTGSGNTEAFF.

The chain is built from TRBV6-5 and TRBJ1-1; D unclear. The germline V and J ends were trimmed by 8 bases and 5 bases, with 15 bases remaining between them. This CDR3 comprises 13 residues. Germline V gene lookup returns CDR1 MNHEY and CDR2 SVGAGI. CDR3 sequence: CASREVLGTEAFF. The DNA of the CDR3 is TGTGCCAGCCGGGAGGTACTCGGGACTGAAGCTTTCTTT.